These 15 T cell receptor beta chains were all obtained from the same sample, sequenced in a study of cytomegalovirus exposure and HLA in healthy donors. The study ran its PCR with 60 Vbeta and 13 Jbeta primers. Here immunoSEQ multiplex PCR was the method, and the copy in TCRdb shows in-frame clones only, minus some. Of tens of thousands of clones detected, over 9.5% appear once; the ten largest clones hold 24%. Sequenced input: PBMCs. These receptors were taken from a man in his 60s in good health and CMV-seropositive.

This clone was seen a few times. The V and J genes are TRBV5-1 and TRBJ2-2, with TRBD1 matching over 11 bases. CDR1 and CDR2 (germline): SGHRS, YFSETQ. The CDR3 has 16 residues. V gave up 4 bases and J gave up 3 bases; unmatched junction bases: 5. The CDR3 sequence: CASSPRTGGDTGELFF. Written as DNA, the CDR3 is TGCGCCAGCAGCCCCCGGACAGGGGGCGACACCGGGGAGCTGTTTTTT.

This chain uses TRBV11-2 with TRBJ1-1; the D gene is possibly TRBD1 (5 bases). The CDR3 loop spans 14 amino acids. Germline V lookup: CDR1 SGHAT, CDR2 FQNNGV. With 3 bases removed from V and 1 base from J, the gap between germline ends came to 9 bases. CDR3 nucleotides: TGTGCCAGCAGCTTTGGCGGGGGGAACACTGAAGCTTTCTTT. Translating gives CASSFGGGNTEAFF. The full variable domain, rest sourced from reference TRBV11-2 and TRBJ1-1, is EAGVAQSPRYKIIEKRQSVAFWCNPISGHATLYWYQQILGQGPKLLIQFQNNGVVDDSQLPKDRFSAERLKGVDSTLKIQPAKLEDSAVYLCASSFGGGNTEAFFGQGTRLTVV.

In its sample, this clone was seen a few times. The chain combines TRBV30 with TRBJ1-2; 10 nucleotides agree with TRBD1. The CDR3 length is 11 residues. Trimming removed 3 bases from V and 8 bases from J; junction bases left unmatched: 0. CDR1 GTSNPN and CDR2 SVGIG come from the germline V gene (reference sequence). CDR3: CAWRGQGGYTF. CDR3 sequence (DNA): TGTGCCTGGAGGGGACAGGGGGGCTACACCTTC. The variable domain in full, with the rest retrieved from reference TRBV30 and TRBJ1-2, is SQTIHQWPATLVQPVGSPLSLECTVEGTSNPNLYWYRQAAGRGLQLLFYSVGIGQISSEVPQNLSASRPQDRQFILSSKKLLLSDSGFYLCAWRGQGGYTFGSGTRLTVV.

The table lists this clone with a few counts. The chain has TRBV6-1 and TRBJ1-1, with 7 bases that match TRBD1. The CDR3 contains 14 residues. Germline CDR1 reads MNHNS; CDR2 reads SASEGT. V lost 7 bases, J lost 0 bases, and 5 bases stayed unmatched. The CDR3 spells CASTQGPMNTEAFF. DNA of the CDR3: TGTGCCAGCACACAGGGGCCGATGAACACTGAAGCTTTCTTT.

This clone was detected only a few times. The chain couples TRBV10-3 to TRBJ1-5; D unresolved. Germline values: CDR1 ENHRY, CDR2 SYGVKD. V lost 10 bases to trimming and J lost 0 bases, with 13 bases between them. The CDR3 consists of 14 residues. CDR3 sequence reads: CATESSHSNQPQHF. The DNA for the CDR3 is TGTGCCACCGAATCTAGCCATAGCAATCAGCCCCAGCATTTT.

This clone showed up just a few times. The chain uses TRBV6-1 and TRBJ1-5; D is ambiguous. Germline V gene sequence: CDR1 MNHNS, CDR2 SASEGT. This CDR3 is built from 16 residues. The ends were cut back, 2 bases at V and 0 bases at J, with 11 bases in the middle. DNA for the CDR3: TGTGCCAGCAGTGAATACGGGGAATATAGCAATCAGCCCCAGCATTTT. Residues: CASSEYGEYSNQPQHF.

This clone was counted between two and nine times. This sequence joins TRBV5-1 and TRBJ1-5, with a possible D match to TRBD1 (6 bases). The germline V gene has CDR1 SGHRS and CDR2 YFSETQ. V lost 2 bases and J lost 5, with 14 bases in between. The CDR3 is 15 residues long. Here the CDR3 reads CASSFGGGGDQPQHF. In DNA form, the CDR3 reads TGCGCCAGCAGCTTTGGGGGAGGGGGTGATCAGCCCCAGCATTTT.

The chain carries TRBV4-1 and TRBJ2-5; 13 nucleotides match TRBD2. J lost 2 bases, V lost 1 base, and 16 bases had no gene match. CDR1 and CDR2 from the germline V gene are MGHRA and YSYEKL. This CDR3 has 21 residues. Here the CDR3 DNA reads TGCGCCAGCAGCCAAGCATGGACTAGCGGGAGAGGAGGGGGTGGGCAAGAGACCCAGTACTTC. Amino acid sequence: CASSQAWTSGRGGGGQETQYF.

At least ten counts were recorded for this clone. This rearrangement joins TRBV13 to TRBJ1-1; D is possibly TRBD1 (5 bases). Deletions cut 0 bases from V and 3 bases from J, with 8 bases between. The CDR3 loop spans 14 amino acids. Germline CDR1 PRHDT, CDR2 FYEKMQ (reference sequence). This CDR3 reads CASSLGGADTEAFF. CDR3 sequence (DNA): TGTGCCAGCAGCTTAGGAGGGGCCGACACTGAAGCTTTCTTT.

The chain couples TRBV6-5 to TRBJ2-7, with 11 nucleotides matching TRBD2. V shed 4 bases and J 0 bases; nucleotides not matched to a gene: 5. The germline gives CDR1 MNHEY, CDR2 SVGAGI. This CDR3 contains 16 residues. CDR3 protein: CASSSHSGRASYEQYF. The CDR3 DNA sequence: TGTGCCAGCAGTTCTCATAGCGGGAGGGCCTCCTACGAGCAGTACTTC.

The gene calls are TRBV27 and TRBJ1-5; TRBD1 matches 9 bases. The V and J ends lost 6 bases and 9 bases, in that order; junction bases with no gene match: 3. The CDR3 is 12 residues long. The germline V gene has CDR1 MNHEY and CDR2 SMNVEV (reference sequence). CDR3 bases: TGTGCCAGCAGCCCGACAGGGGGGCCCCAGCATTTT. This translates into CASSPTGGPQHF.

This clone was picked up a small number of times. This chain uses TRBV28 with TRBJ2-2, with D unclear. This CDR3 has 17 amino acids. Germline V gene data show CDR1 as MDHEN and CDR2 as SYDVKM. V was shortened by 3 bases and J by 1 base, with 15 bases between the two germline ends. The chain's CDR3 is CASSFSRGWRNTGELFF. CDR3 nucleotide sequence: TGTGCCAGCAGTTTTTCCCGAGGATGGAGGAACACCGGGGAGCTGTTTTTT.

J is TRBJ1-6 and V is TRBV7-3; TRBD1 agrees at 7 bases. The CDR3 contains 14 residues. Per germline, CDR1 SGHTA and CDR2 FQGTGA. J lost 7 bases, V lost 5 bases, and 5 bases had no gene match. CDR3 amino acids: CASSLGTVNSPLHF. The CDR3 DNA reads TGTGCCAGCAGCCTCGGGACAGTCAATTCACCCCTCCACTTT.

This clone was counted only a few times. The rearrangement links TRBV14 to TRBJ2-3, with 8 bases identical to TRBD2. V dropped 4 bases and J dropped 2; count of bases not matched to a gene: 5. The V gene's germline CDR1 is SGHDN and CDR2 FVKESK. CDR3 length: 15 residues. The DNA for the CDR3 is TGTGCCAGCAGCCCGACGGGGGGGTACACAGATACGCAGTATTTT. Translation gives CASSPTGGYTDTQYF.

The chain is built from TRBV5-4 and TRBJ2-1; TRBD2 is a possible D gene (5 bases). This CDR3 has 14 residues. Between the trimmed V and J ends, which lost 0 bases and 4 bases, there was a span of 8 bases. The germline V gene has CDR1 SGHNT and CDR2 YYREEE (reference sequence). The CDR3 here is CASSLAEGYNEQFF. CDR3 in DNA: TGTGCCAGCAGCTTGGCCGAGGGATACAATGAGCAGTTCTTC.